This T cell receptor beta chain appears in the sequencing data of a study of blood T cell repertoires in COVID-19. As for the study in general: COVID-19 samples, acute and convalescent, were from the United States, Italy and Spain. From T cells, B-cell-depleted T cells, or PBMCs came the material, which was cDNA or gDNA.

This CDR3 is 15 amino acids long. Germline V gives CDR1 SEHNR, CDR2 FQNEAQ (reference sequence). V shed 6 bases and J 1 base; nucleotides not matched to a gene: 8. Study processing details: Cell counts per sample came from amplifying reference gene primers. Here immunoSEQ multiplex PCR was the method, and the copy in TCRdb shows in-frame clones only, minus some. The V and J calls and the clone size are those of that table, but D and trimming were determined from the DNA. The sample carries around 34,000 clones, 80% recorded once. This sequence was found in a woman in her 70s with acute or convalescent COVID-19. The chain carries TRBV7-9 and TRBJ2-5; 7 bases are a match to TRBD2. Sequencing input: peripheral blood. CDR3 amino acids: CASSSRRGSQETQYF. The CDR3 bases are TGTGCCAGCAGTTCCCGGCGGGGGTCCCAAGAGACCCAGTACTTC.